The sample holds one count of the clone carrying this T cell receptor (beta chain). Its antigen is currently unknown. The data originate from a study of shared clonotypes between healthy human individuals. Overall study context: Donor ages ranged 18 to 49 years: a couple of women, a few men. Study results and caveats: All-four-donor shared clonotypes had higher generation probabilities than non-shared clonotypes did. Around 4.7% of naive CD4 clonotypes were shared across a few donors.

Libraries were prepared by immunoSEQ multiplex PCR; TCRdb keeps only in-frame clonotypes and omits some of them. There are some 2,000,000 clones in the sample; about 95% occur only once, and 0.85% to 1.2% lies in the top ten. V was trimmed by 2 bases and J by 7 bases, leaving 8 bases between them. The germline gives CDR1 PRHDT, CDR2 FYEKMQ (reference sequence). This CDR3 comprises 13 residues. As defined, naive CD8 cells were CD45RO-negative and positively selected for CCR7, with terminally differentiated effector memory CD45RA+ cells excluded. The healthy adult donors were HIV-negative and reported no recent acute infections or vaccinations.

The rearrangement uses TRBV13 and TRBJ1-4, with D perhaps TRBD1 (5 bases). Specimen: naive CD8+ T cells sorted from blood. The sequence was obtained from a young man in good health. The CDR3 here is CASSLKGIEKLFF. Here the CDR3 DNA reads TGTGCCAGCAGCTTAAAGGGGATTGAAAAACTGTTTTTT.